This T cell receptor (beta chain) is drawn from a study of T cells in Graves' hyperthyroidism and ophthalmopathy (dated by TCRdb to between 2017 and 2020). Regarding the research as a whole: Peripheral blood samples were taken at initial diagnosis, before any treatment was given. According to the paper, TCR Vbeta CDR3 sequencing was carried out on some 130 peripheral blood samples, which came from about 45 ophthalmopathy, around 74 hyperthyroidism and roughly 17 progressor patients. To identify distinguishing TCR V-J signatures, a discovery cohort of some 100 patients was used, comprising approximately 40 with Graves' ophthalmopathy and 57 with stable Graves' hyperthyroidism. After blood sampling, hyperthyroidism patients were treated with methimazole at a starting dose of 30 mg daily, and ophthalmopathy patients were treated with high-dose intravenous methylprednisolone. In roughly six Graves' hyperthyroidism patients, the study also compared T-cell repertoires from thyroid tissue with T-cell repertoires from blood. Whether ophthalmopathy could be predicted prospectively was tested in an independent validation cohort made up of roughly 20 hyperthyroidism patients plus 17 patients who later progressed to ophthalmopathy. The 95 to 100 discovery patients were randomly split 7:3 into training and test sets.

Results the study describes overall, beyond this receptor: Sample size was not statistically predetermined, and investigators were not blinded to group allocation. Most expanded thyroid clonotypes (frequency above 0.001) were also detected in blood, suggesting blood repertoires may reflect thyroid immune responses. A 13 V-J signature model separated ophthalmopathy from stable hyperthyroidism, with around 88% sensitivity and roughly 81% specificity in cross-validation and 80%/75% in testing. In validation, the model predicted progression to ophthalmopathy a median of around 6.5 months before onset, with about 64% sensitivity and roughly 72% specificity.

V is pared back by 5 bases and J by 5 bases, with 10 bases lying between the germline termini. Reading from cysteine to phenylalanine, the CDR3 counts 13 amino acids. Only CDR3 DNA remains: 39 bases, in frame from the first base. On this clonotype itself: Its binding antigen is unknown. Base quality data are lacking; no much larger clone is found one base away.

Stable Graves' hyperthyroidism was defined as the absence of progression to ophthalmopathy over 18 months of follow-up. Hyperthyroidism patients were aged 18 to 65 years and newly diagnosed, with disease duration of less than 2 months. Exclusion was applied to patients with uncontrolled infections, other autoimmune diseases, pregnancy or lactation. Clinical symptoms, serum thyroxine and TRAb, thyroid ultrasound, and orbital computed tomography formed the basis for the diagnoses. Ficoll-Paque density gradient centrifugation was used to isolate PBMCs from about 10 ml of fresh peripheral blood. Trizol reagent was used to extract total RNA, and RNA quality was then checked on an Agilent 2100 Bioanalyzer. Amplification of TCR beta CDR3 regions was carried out from RNA transcripts. The TCR CDR3 was subjected to a first round of RT-PCR using the HTBI primer set and the Qiagen OneStep RT-PCR kit. Libraries were constructed in a second round of multiplex PCR, after which size selection and purification were carried out. Libraries were sequenced paired-end with 100 bp reads on an Illumina HiSeq2000. The study's processing was this. Raw data were processed with SOAPnuke, discarding reads with adapters, uncalled bases, mean Phred below 15, or no exact constant-primer or identifier match. High-quality paired reads were merged with COPE v1.2.5, and unique nucleotide sequences were defined as clonotypes. MiTCR v1.1 was used to align the clonotypes against IMGT TRBV, TRBD and TRBJ reference segments. Analysis was restricted to V-J combinations with a frequency above 0.0001, which covered just over 98% of repertoires. The TCS score was defined as F50 (clonal expansion) divided by E x V (chaos), with BLOSUM62-based TCRdist calculated between CDR3 peptides within each V-J. Welch's t-statistics and random forest reduced fewer than 600 V-J features to roughly 13, which were used in a naive Bayes classifier (R e1071). The raw public reads went through TCRdb reprocessing: fastp at Q25, MiXCR clone calling, in-frame beta chains kept. Identical CDR3 proteins give one entry, which carries the most common genes and DNA. TCRdb, not the original authors, processed these V and J calls. The sample table lists around 690,000 distinct CDR3 sequences, approximately 15% of them with a count of one. The top ten clonotypes cover roughly a sixth of the sample.

The chain is made from TRBV12-3 or TRBV12-4 and TRBJ1-5; no D segment can be confidently identified. The sample taken for sequencing was blood. The clonotype was recovered from a man aged 50-60 years with Graves' hyperthyroidism. CDR3 sequence: CASSTSFDQPQHF. The nucleotide sequence is given as TGTGCCAGCAGTACCAGTTTCGATCAGCCCCAGCATTTT.